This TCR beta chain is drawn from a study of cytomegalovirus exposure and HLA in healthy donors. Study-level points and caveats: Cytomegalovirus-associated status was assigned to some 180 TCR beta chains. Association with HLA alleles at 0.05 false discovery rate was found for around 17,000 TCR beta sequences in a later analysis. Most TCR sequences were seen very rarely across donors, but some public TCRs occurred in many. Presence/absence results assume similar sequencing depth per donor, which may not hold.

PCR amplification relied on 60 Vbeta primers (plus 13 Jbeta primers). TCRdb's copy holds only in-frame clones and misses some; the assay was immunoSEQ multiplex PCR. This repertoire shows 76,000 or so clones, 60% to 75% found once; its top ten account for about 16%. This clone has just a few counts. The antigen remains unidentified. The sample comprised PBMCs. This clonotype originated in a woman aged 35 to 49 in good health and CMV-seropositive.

The CDR3 nucleotides are TGTGCCAGCAGCTTGGACCTGGGCGGGGGGGCCAGGACCCAGTACTTC. Its translation: CASSLDLGGGARTQYF. The chain couples TRBV5-4 to TRBJ2-5, with 9 bases aligning to TRBD2. The germline V gene encodes CDR1 SGHNT and CDR2 YYREEE (reference sequence). The CDR3 consists of 16 residues. J lost 7 bases, V lost 0 bases, and 10 bases had no gene match.